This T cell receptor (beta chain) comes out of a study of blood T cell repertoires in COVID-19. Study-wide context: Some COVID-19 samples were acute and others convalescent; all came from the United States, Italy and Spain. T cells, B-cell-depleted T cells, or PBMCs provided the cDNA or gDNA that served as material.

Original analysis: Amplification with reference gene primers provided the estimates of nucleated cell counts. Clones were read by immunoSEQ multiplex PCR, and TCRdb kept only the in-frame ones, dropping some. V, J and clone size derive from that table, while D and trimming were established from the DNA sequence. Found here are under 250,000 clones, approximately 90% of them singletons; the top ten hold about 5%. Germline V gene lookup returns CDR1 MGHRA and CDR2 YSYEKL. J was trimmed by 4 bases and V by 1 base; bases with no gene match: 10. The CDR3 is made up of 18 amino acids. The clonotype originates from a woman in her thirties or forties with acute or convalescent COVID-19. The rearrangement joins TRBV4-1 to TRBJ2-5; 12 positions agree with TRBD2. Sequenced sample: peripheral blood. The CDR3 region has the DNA TGCGCCAGCAGCCAAGCCCTAGCGGGGGGGCCCTTATCAGAGACCCAGTACTTC. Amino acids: CASSQALAGGPLSETQYF.